The 23 T cell receptor beta chains below all came from one sample that was sequenced in a study of T cell responses to AZD1222 COVID-19 vaccine (dated by TCRdb to about 2021). The receptor library was made with the immunoSEQ multiplex PCR assay. Drawn from immuneACCESS, this table holds only the in-frame rearrangements with V and J called that TCRdb kept. Clones are partly lost; checked studies trace under half to an unresolved V gene and leave the rest unexplained. Within this sample are about 120,000 clones, with approximately 90% of them counted one time only. Around 10% of the sample is held by the ten biggest clonotypes. The meaning of the sample's time point label: baseline before first vaccination. Read against the paper, the sample's treatment or condition label means: meningococcal conjugate vaccine given as trial control. The sample in question was peripheral blood, obtained on day 0 of MenACWY control vaccination. Receptor source: an adult in good health.

The chain recombines TRBV7-9 with TRBJ2-1; tentative D call: TRBD2 (7 bases). Germline V CDR1 and CDR2: SEHNR, FQNEAQ (reference sequence). The CDR3 is 15 residues long. The V gene lost 5 bases and the J gene lost 7 bases, with 18 bases spanning the gap. CDR3 loop: CASSPGGGRGNEQFF. The CDR3, as DNA: TGTGCCAGCAGCCCCGGGGGCGGGAGAGGTAATGAGCAGTTCTTC.

This chain links TRBV10-3 with TRBJ2-7; TRBD2 matches at 7 bases. The germline V gene encodes CDR1 ENHRY and CDR2 SYGVKD. J gave up 1 base and V 5 bases, and 5 bases lay outside the gene matches. The CDR3 length is 14 residues. Here the CDR3 reads CAISPTSASYEQYF. In DNA form, the CDR3 reads TGTGCCATCAGTCCAACTAGCGCTTCCTACGAGCAGTACTTC.

The chain employs TRBV10-2 and TRBJ2-3, with 10 bases fitting TRBD2. Trimming took 8 bases from V and 7 from J; bases not matched to a gene: 12. Germline assignment: CDR1 WSHSY and CDR2 SAAADI. The CDR3 length is 15 residues. DNA of the CDR3: TGCGCCAGCGCCGGCGCTAGCGGGAGTAGGTATACGCAGTATTTT. It yields the protein CASAGASGSRYTQYF.

In DNA, the CDR3 is TGTGCCACCAGTGGCGGCACCAGCAATCAGCCCCAGCATTTT. This gives the protein CATSGGTSNQPQHF. This chain links TRBV24-1 with TRBJ1-5, with D unresolved. The CDR3 consists of 14 residues. The germline V gene has CDR1 KGHDR and CDR2 SFDVKD. V was pared by 5 bases and J by 1 base, with 8 bases between.

The chain carries TRBV30 and TRBJ2-7, with 12 positions matching TRBD1. CDR3 length: 15 residues. CDR1 is GTSNPN, CDR2 SVGIG, per germline (reference sequence). V lost 1 base, J lost 0 bases, and 1 base stayed unmatched. Written as DNA, the CDR3 is TGTGCCTGGAGTGCGGGACAGGGGGCCTCCTACGAGCAGTACTTC. It encodes CAWSAGQGASYEQYF.

Points on this clone: The sample contains more than one DNA sequence encoding this CDR3. CDR3 coding DNA: TGTGCCAGCAGCGTAGACGGAAACACTGAAGCTTTCTTT. Its protein product is CASSVDGNTEAFF. The chain has TRBV9 and TRBJ1-1, with D uncertain. Looked up from germline, CDR1 is SGDLS and CDR2 is YYNGEE. With 0 bases removed from V and 2 bases from J, the gap between germline ends came to 5 bases. There are 13 residues in the CDR3.

CDR3 sequence: CSVDMSTDTQYF. CDR3 nucleotide sequence: TGCAGCGTTGATATGAGCACAGATACGCAGTATTTT. The gene calls are TRBV29-1 and TRBJ2-3; D remains unclear. The CDR3 sequence is 12 residues long. CDR1 is SQVTM and CDR2 is ANQGSEA in the germline V gene. V gave up 3 bases and J gave up 0 bases, with 4 bases separating them.

This sequence joins TRBV9 and TRBJ2-2, with 7 bases identical to TRBD1. Germline V gene sequence: CDR1 SGDLS, CDR2 YYNGEE. After removal of 4 bases from V and 0 bases from J, the junction contained 6 bases not matched to a gene. CDR3 length: 16 amino acids. The CDR3 DNA reads TGTGCCAGCAGCCTAAGGGGGCAGTCGAACACCGGGGAGCTGTTTTTT. Protein: CASSLRGQSNTGELFF. The variable domain in full, with the rest retrieved from reference TRBV9 and TRBJ2-2, is DSGVTQTPKHLITATGQRVTLRCSPRSGDLSVYWYQQSLDQGLQFLIQYYNGEERAKGNILERFSAQQFPDLHSELNLSSLELGDSALYFCASSLRGQSNTGELFFGEGSRLTVL.

The chain joins TRBV11-2 to TRBJ2-7; possibly TRBD2 for D (5 bases). V lost 5 bases, J lost 5 bases, and 19 bases lay in between. The CDR3 contains 15 residues. Germline CDR1 reads SGHAT; CDR2 reads FQNNGV. CDR3 sequence: CASSPERSRLDEQYF. The CDR3 nucleotides read TGTGCCAGCAGCCCAGAGCGGTCCCGGCTGGACGAGCAGTACTTC.

The CDR3 loop reads CATSDQTGPESHEQFF. CDR3 bases: TGTGCCACCAGTGACCAAACCGGGCCCGAGAGCCATGAGCAGTTCTTC. This chain connects TRBV24-1 to TRBJ2-1; no clear D gene. V gave up 4 bases and J gave up 8 bases, with 20 bases separating them. CDR3 size: 16 residues. Looked up from germline, CDR1 is KGHDR and CDR2 is SFDVKD.

The chain links TRBV5-5 to TRBJ2-1; TRBD2 matches at 10 bases. Looked up from germline, CDR1 is SGHKS and CDR2 is YYEKEE (reference sequence). The ends lost 2 bases at V and 8 bases at J; junction bases unmatched: 4. The CDR3 length is 14 residues. The CDR3 sequence: CASSLAGGRDEQFF. The CDR3 region has the DNA TGTGCCAGCAGCTTAGCGGGAGGGCGGGATGAGCAGTTCTTC.

This clone was seen a few times. The genes are TRBV6-4 and TRBJ2-5; D might be TRBD2 (6 bases). The CDR3 spans 13 residues. Trimming left V 6 bases short and J 5 bases short, with 13 bases between. Germline V lookup: CDR1 MRHNA, CDR2 SNTAGT. The CDR3, as DNA: TGTGCCAGCAGCCGGGACTGGGGGGAGACCCAGTACTTC. This codes for CASSRDWGETQYF.

The chain combines TRBV5-6 with TRBJ1-5; D perhaps matches TRBD1 (6 bases). There are 15 residues in the CDR3. V lost 0 bases, J lost 7 bases, and 14 bases lay in between. Germline-derived CDR1 and CDR2 are SGHDT and YYEEEE. The DNA of the CDR3 is TGTGCCAGCAGCTTGGGGCAGGGGAGAAGACAGCCCCAGCATTTT. Translation: CASSLGQGRRQPQHF.

This sequence joins TRBV9 and TRBJ1-1; D call uncertain. This CDR3 has 13 amino acids. The V end was cut by 1 base, the J end by 3 bases, with 7 bases between. The germline V gene has CDR1 SGDLS and CDR2 YYNGEE. The CDR3 spells CASSVWQDTEAFF. CDR3 sequence (DNA): TGTGCCAGCAGCGTATGGCAGGACACTGAAGCTTTCTTT.

The rearrangement links TRBV5-1 to TRBJ2-6, with D possibly being TRBD1 or TRBD2 (6 bases each). The CDR3 extends over 18 amino acids. In germline, CDR1 is SGHRS, CDR2 YFSETQ. V was trimmed by 0 bases and J by 1 base, leaving 14 bases between them. CDR3 region: CASSLDGGPPSGANVLTF. For the CDR3, the DNA is TGCGCCAGCAGCTTGGACGGGGGCCCTCCTTCTGGGGCCAACGTCCTGACTTTC.

The rearrangement uses TRBV12-3 or TRBV12-4 and TRBJ2-3, with D maybe TRBD2 (6 bases). This CDR3 spans 13 amino acids. The ends were cut back, 6 bases at V and 6 bases at J, with 13 bases in the middle. The CDR3 bases are TGTGCCAGCAGACCTGGGGGGTGGGATACGCAGTATTTT. Translated, it gives CASRPGGWDTQYF.

This clone has just a few counts. The chain employs TRBV7-9 and TRBJ1-5, with 10 bases that match TRBD1. With V trimmed by 0 bases and J by 5 bases, 4 bases remained unmatched. There are 16 residues in the CDR3. Germline CDR1 SEHNR, CDR2 FQNEAQ (reference sequence). CDR3 residues: CASSLAGTGAHQPQHF. Written as DNA, the CDR3 is TGTGCCAGCAGCTTAGCAGGGACAGGGGCTCATCAGCCCCAGCATTTT.

This chain connects TRBV28 to TRBJ1-1, with unresolved D. Germline V CDR1 and CDR2: MDHEN, SYDVKM. V was trimmed by 6 bases and J by 0 bases, leaving 5 bases between them. The CDR3 consists of 12 residues. CDR3 nucleotides: TGTGCCAGCAGGCTAATGAACACTGAAGCTTTCTTT. Amino acid sequence: CASRLMNTEAFF.

This clone was observed once. The chain recombines TRBV11-3 with TRBJ1-2; D gene unclear. This CDR3 contains 12 residues. Trimming stripped 5 bases from V and 4 bases from J, with 8 bases between. The germline V gene has CDR1 SGHNT and CDR2 YENEEA. The chain's CDR3 is CASSPPGYGYTF. The CDR3 DNA sequence: TGTGCCAGCAGCCCCCCTGGCTATGGCTACACCTTC.

The chain combines TRBV5-4 with TRBJ2-1; 12 bases match TRBD2. Germline V gene data show CDR1 as SGHNT and CDR2 as YYREEE (reference sequence). The CDR3 spans 16 residues. J was trimmed by 6 bases and V by 1 base; bases with no gene match: 5. CDR3 sequence (DNA): TGTGCCAGCAGCTTGTATCTAGCGGGAGGGCCCAATGAGCAGTTCTTC. Amino acid sequence: CASSLYLAGGPNEQFF.

This chain joins TRBV9 and TRBJ1-4, with a tentative D call TRBD1 (5 bases). This CDR3 comprises 14 residues. V gave up 5 bases and J gave up 8 bases, with 16 bases separating them. Germline V lookup: CDR1 SGDLS, CDR2 YYNGEE. CDR3 loop: CASSLSWGSEKLFF. The CDR3 DNA follows: TGTGCCAGCAGTCTTTCTTGGGGCTCGGAAAAACTGTTTTTT.

The chain uses TRBV7-2 and TRBJ1-4; maybe TRBD1 (5 bases). The V end was cut by 3 bases, the J end by 5 bases, with 16 bases between. Germline V lookup: CDR1 SGHTA, CDR2 FQGNSA. This CDR3 spans 16 amino acids. The CDR3 is CASSFRSGTQNEKLFF. In nucleotides, the CDR3 is TGTGCCAGCAGCTTCAGGTCGGGGACCCAAAATGAAAAACTGTTTTTT.

The V call is TRBV19, the J call TRBJ1-2; the match to TRBD1 covers 9 bases. This CDR3 comprises 15 residues. J lost 6 bases, V lost 4 bases, and 9 bases had no gene match. CDR1 is LNHDA, CDR2 SQIVND, per germline (reference sequence). CDR3 sequence reads: CASSKTGTGRDGYTF. For the CDR3, the DNA is TGTGCCAGTAGTAAAACAGGGACAGGGAGGGATGGCTACACCTTC. The full variable domain, in which reference TRBV19 and TRBJ1-2 provide the parts outside the CDR3, is DGGITQSPKYLFRKEGQNVTLSCEQNLNHDAMYWYRQDPGQGLRLIYYSQIVNDFQKGDIAEGYSVSREKKESFPLTVTSAQKNPTAFYLCASSKTGTGRDGYTFGSGTRLTVV.